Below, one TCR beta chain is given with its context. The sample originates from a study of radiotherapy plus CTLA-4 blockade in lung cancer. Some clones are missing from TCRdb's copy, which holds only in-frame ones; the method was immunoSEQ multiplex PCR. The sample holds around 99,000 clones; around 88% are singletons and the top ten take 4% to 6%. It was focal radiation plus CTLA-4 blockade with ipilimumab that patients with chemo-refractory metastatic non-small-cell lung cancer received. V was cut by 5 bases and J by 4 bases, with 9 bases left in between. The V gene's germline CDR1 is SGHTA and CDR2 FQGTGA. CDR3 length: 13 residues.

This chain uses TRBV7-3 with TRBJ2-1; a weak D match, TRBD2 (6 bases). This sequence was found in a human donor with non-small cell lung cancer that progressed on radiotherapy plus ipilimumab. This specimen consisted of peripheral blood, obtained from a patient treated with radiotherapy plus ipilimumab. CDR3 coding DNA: TGTGCCAGCAGCCCCGGGACTTACAATGAGCAGTTCTTC. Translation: CASSPGTYNEQFF.